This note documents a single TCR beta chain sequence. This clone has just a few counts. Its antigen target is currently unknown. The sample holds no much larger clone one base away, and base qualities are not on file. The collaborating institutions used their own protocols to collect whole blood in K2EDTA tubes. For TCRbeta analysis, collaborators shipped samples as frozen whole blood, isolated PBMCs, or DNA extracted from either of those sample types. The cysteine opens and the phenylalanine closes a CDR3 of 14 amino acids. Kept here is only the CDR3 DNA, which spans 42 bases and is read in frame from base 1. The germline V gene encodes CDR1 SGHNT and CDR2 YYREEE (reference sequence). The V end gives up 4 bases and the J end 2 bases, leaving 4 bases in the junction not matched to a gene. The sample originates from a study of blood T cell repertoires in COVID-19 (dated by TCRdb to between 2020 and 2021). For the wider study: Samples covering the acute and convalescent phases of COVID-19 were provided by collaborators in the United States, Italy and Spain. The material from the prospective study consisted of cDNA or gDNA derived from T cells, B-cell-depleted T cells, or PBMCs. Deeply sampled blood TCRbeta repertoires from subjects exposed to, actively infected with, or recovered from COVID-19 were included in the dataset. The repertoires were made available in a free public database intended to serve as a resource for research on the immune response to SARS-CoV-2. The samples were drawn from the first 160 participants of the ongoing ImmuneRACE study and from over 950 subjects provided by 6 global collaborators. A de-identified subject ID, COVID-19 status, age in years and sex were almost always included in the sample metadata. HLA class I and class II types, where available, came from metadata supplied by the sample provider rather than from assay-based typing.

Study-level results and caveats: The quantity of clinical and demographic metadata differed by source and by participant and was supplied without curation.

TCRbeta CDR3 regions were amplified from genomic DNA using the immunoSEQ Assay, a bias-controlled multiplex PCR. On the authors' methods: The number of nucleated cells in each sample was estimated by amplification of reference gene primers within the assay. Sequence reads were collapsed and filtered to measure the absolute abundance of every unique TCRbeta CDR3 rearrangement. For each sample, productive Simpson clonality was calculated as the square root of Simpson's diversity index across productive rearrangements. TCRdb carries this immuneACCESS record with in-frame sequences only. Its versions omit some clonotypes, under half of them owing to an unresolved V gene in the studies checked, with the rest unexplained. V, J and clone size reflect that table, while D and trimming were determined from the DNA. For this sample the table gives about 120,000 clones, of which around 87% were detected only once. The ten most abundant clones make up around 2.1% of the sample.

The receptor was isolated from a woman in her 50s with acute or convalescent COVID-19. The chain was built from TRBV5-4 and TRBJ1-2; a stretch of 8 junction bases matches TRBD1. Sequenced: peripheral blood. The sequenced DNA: TGTGCCAGCAGCAAGGGACAGGAAAACTATGGCTACACCTTC. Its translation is CASSKGQENYGYTF.